The 3 T cell receptor beta chains in this list originate from one sample, sequenced in a study of cytomegalovirus exposure and HLA in healthy donors. This PCR relied on a set of 60 Vbeta primers and 13 Jbeta primers. The method was immunoSEQ multiplex PCR; TCRdb's version includes in-frame clones alone and lacks a portion of them. Of roughly 200,000 clones detected, about 84% appear once; the ten largest clones hold over 12%. Sequenced sample: PBMCs. These TCRs come from a woman under 40 in good health and CMV-seropositive.

The CDR3 is CAWSDRVAVTLHF. In DNA, the CDR3 is TGTGCCTGGAGTGACAGGGTAGCCGTCACCCTCCACTTT. The V and J genes are TRBV30 and TRBJ1-6; D may be TRBD1 (6 bases). The CDR3 extends over 13 amino acids. Per germline, CDR1 GTSNPN and CDR2 SVGIG (reference sequence). V gave up 1 base and J gave up 14 bases, with 15 bases separating them.

V gene TRBV5-4 combines with J gene TRBJ2-7; 9 bases are a match to TRBD1. The V gene's germline CDR1 is SGHNT and CDR2 YYREEE (reference sequence). Germline trimming cut 4 bases from V and 6 bases from J; bases unmatched to any gene: 14. The CDR3 contains 16 residues. This CDR3 is CASSPDRTGAFPEQYF. CDR3 in DNA: TGTGCCAGCAGCCCAGATCGGACAGGGGCATTTCCCGAGCAGTACTTC.

The V gene is TRBV18, the J gene TRBJ2-1, with 9 bases matching TRBD1. Germline V gives CDR1 KGHSH, CDR2 LQKENI. V lost 3 bases, J lost 3 bases, and 6 bases stayed unmatched. There are 16 residues in the CDR3. This CDR3 reads CASSPRDRANYNEQFF. The DNA of the CDR3 is TGTGCCAGCTCACCTCGGGACAGGGCAAACTACAATGAGCAGTTCTTC.